A single sample gave rise to the 18 T cell receptor beta chains below, sequenced in a study of control samples from healthy donors and cancer patients. Assay used: immunoSEQ multiplex PCR; TCRdb lists only in-frame clones, some missing. The sample lists around 50,000 clones; less than 95% were seen once. Sequences were obtained from PBMCs. These TCRs come from a man aged 30 to 45 with colorectal cancer.

Regarding this clone: The junction shows a germline mismatch at one end, possibly a read error. The chain is built from TRBV6-1 and TRBJ2-3; 9 positions match TRBD1. The CDR3 covers 16 residues. Germline V lookup: CDR1 MNHNS, CDR2 SASEGT. CDR3 in amino acids: CASSEDGTGRTDTQYF. DNA of the CDR3: TGTGCCAGCAGTGAAGACGGGACAGGGCGCACGGATACGCAGTATTTT.

The chain joins TRBV15 to TRBJ2-1; 9 nucleotides agree with TRBD1. After removal of 0 bases from V and 4 bases from J, the junction contained 4 bases not matched to a gene. The CDR3 length is 16 residues. The germline CDR1 and CDR2 sequences are LNHNV and YYDKDF (reference sequence). CDR3 in DNA: TGTGCCACCAGCAGAGATCCACAGGGGGCATACAATGAGCAGTTCTTC. Translation: CATSRDPQGAYNEQFF.

V usage is TRBV7-2 and J usage is TRBJ2-7; 7 nucleotides match TRBD1. This CDR3 spans 14 amino acids. The germline CDR1 and CDR2 sequences are SGHTA and FQGNSA. J was trimmed by 1 base and V by 3 bases; bases with no gene match: 3. In nucleotides, the CDR3 is TGTGCCAGCAGCTTGGGCAGGGGGTCCTACGAGCAGTACTTC. Its protein is CASSLGRGSYEQYF. Complete variable domain (other parts from reference TRBV7-2 and TRBJ2-7): GAGVSQSPSNKVTEKGKDVELRCDPISGHTALYWYRQSLGQGLEFLIYFQGNSAPDKSGLPSDRFSAERTGGSVSTLTIQRTQQEDSAVYLCASSLGRGSYEQYFGPGTRLTVT.

This sequence joins TRBV6-5 and TRBJ1-5, with D tentatively TRBD1 (6 bases). The germline gives CDR1 MNHEY, CDR2 SVGAGI. The CDR3 contains 14 residues. V was clipped by 6 bases and J by 6 bases, with 15 bases between them. The CDR3 DNA reads TGTGCCAGCAGCCTACAGGGTTTAGGTCAGCCCCAGCATTTT. Translation gives CASSLQGLGQPQHF.

To note about this clone: A junction boundary mismatches the germline segment, possibly from a read error. The chain recombines TRBV12-3 or TRBV12-4 with TRBJ2-3, with a weak D call TRBD2 (5 bases). This CDR3 has 11 residues. The CDR3, as DNA: TGTGCCAGCAGTTACGGGCGGAGGCTCTCATTT. Protein: CASSYGRRLSF.

The chain couples TRBV19 to TRBJ1-4; 9 nucleotides agree with TRBD1. The CDR3 length is 13 residues. V was clipped by 5 bases and J by 12 bases; unmatched bases: 7. From germline, CDR1 is LNHDA and CDR2 SQIVND (reference sequence). The chain's CDR3 is CASSVRQGEELFF. The CDR3 DNA follows: TGTGCCAGTAGTGTCAGACAGGGGGAGGAACTGTTTTTT.

This clone was detected once. As DNA, the CDR3 is TGTGCCAGTAGTACAAGACTAGCGGGGGGTCTCTTACGGCCAGATACGCAGTATTTT. Its protein is CASSTRLAGGLLRPDTQYF. The genes are TRBV19 and TRBJ2-3, with 13 bases that match TRBD2. The CDR3 sequence is 19 residues long. V trimming: 4 bases; J trimming: 4 bases; junction bases outside the gene matches: 14. CDR1 and CDR2 from the germline V gene are LNHDA and SQIVND (reference sequence). The entire variable domain, with the rest obtained from reference TRBV19 and TRBJ2-3, is as follows: DGGITQSPKYLFRKEGQNVTLSCEQNLNHDAMYWYRQDPGQGLRLIYYSQIVNDFQKGDIAEGYSVSREKKESFPLTVTSAQKNPTAFYLCASSTRLAGGLLRPDTQYFGPGTRLTVL.

The V call is TRBV3-1 (or the pseudogene TRBV3-2), the J call TRBJ2-2; 10 bases line up with TRBD2. Looked up from germline, CDR1 is LGHDT and CDR2 is YNNKEL (reference sequence). The CDR3 sequence is 16 residues long. Germline trimming cut 1 base from V and 8 bases from J; bases unmatched to any gene: 7. CDR3 loop: CASSQGSSGGPGELFF. CDR3 bases: TGTGCCAGCAGCCAAGGTAGTAGCGGGGGGCCTGGGGAGCTGTTTTTT.

The V gene is TRBV12-3 or TRBV12-4, the J gene TRBJ1-1; 9 nucleotides align to TRBD1. The length of the CDR3 is 12 residues. The ends lost 5 bases at V and 10 bases at J; junction bases unmatched: 5. The CDR3 DNA reads TGTGCCAGCAGTCGGGACAGGGAGGGAGCTTTCTTT. The encoded protein is CASSRDREGAFF.

This chain uses TRBV5-4 with TRBJ2-3, with 10 nucleotides matching TRBD2. CDR3 length: 16 amino acids. Losses at the gene ends were 1 base for V and 0 bases for J; bases not matched to a gene: 2. The germline CDR1 and CDR2 sequences are SGHNT and YYREEE (reference sequence). CDR3 in DNA: TGTGCCAGCAGCTTGTTAGCGGGGGGTAGCACAGATACGCAGTATTTT. Its translation: CASSLLAGGSTDTQYF.

The chain has TRBV20-1 and TRBJ1-2; D not certain. This CDR3 has 11 amino acids. In germline, CDR1 is DFQATT, CDR2 SNEGSKA (reference sequence). The V and J ends lost 4 bases and 5 bases respectively, with 8 bases between them. The CDR3 DNA is TGCAGTGCTACCCAGCGGTATGGCTACACCTTC. This encodes CSATQRYGYTF.

This sequence joins TRBV10-3 and TRBJ2-1; TRBD1 is a possible D gene (6 bases). Germline CDR1 and CDR2: ENHRY and SYGVKD. Trimming stripped 7 bases from V and 7 bases from J, with 23 bases between. The CDR3 runs 16 residues. The CDR3 DNA is TGTGCCATCACTAGAACCAGGGGCGTGGGTAGGAATGAGCAGTTCTTC. Translating gives CAITRTRGVGRNEQFF.

This CDR3 is CASSQELAVYNEQFF. Here the CDR3 DNA reads TGTGCCAGCAGCCAAGAGCTAGCGGTCTACAATGAGCAGTTCTTC. The chain couples TRBV3-1 (or the pseudogene TRBV3-2) to TRBJ2-1, with 7 bases that match TRBD2. V shed 0 bases and J 3 bases; nucleotides not matched to a gene: 2. This CDR3 has 15 amino acids. CDR1 and CDR2 from the germline V gene are LGHDT and YNNKEL (reference sequence).

The chain's CDR3 is CASSSAGGSSYNEQFF. The CDR3 nucleotides read TGTGCCAGCAGCTCGGCGGGGGGAAGCTCCTACAATGAGCAGTTCTTC. The rearrangement uses TRBV7-2 and TRBJ2-1; the match to TRBD2 covers 8 bases. The V gene end was trimmed by 4 bases and the J gene end by 0 bases; junction bases not matched to a gene: 5. This CDR3 has 16 residues. The V gene's germline CDR1 is SGHTA and CDR2 FQGNSA. Combining the CDR3 with reference TRBV7-2 and TRBJ2-1 gives the whole variable domain GAGVSQSPSNKVTEKGKDVELRCDPISGHTALYWYRQSLGQGLEFLIYFQGNSAPDKSGLPSDRFSAERTGGSVSTLTIQRTQQEDSAVYLCASSSAGGSSYNEQFFGPGTRLTVL.

V usage is TRBV5-6 and J usage is TRBJ2-7; D gene ambiguous. V was clipped by 4 bases and J by 4 bases, with 9 bases between them. This CDR3 has 12 amino acids. The germline V gene encodes CDR1 SGHDT and CDR2 YYEEEE. CDR3 residues: CASSQPGYEQYF. CDR3 bases: TGTGCCAGCAGCCAACCCGGGTACGAGCAGTACTTC.

This sequence joins TRBV7-2 and TRBJ1-1, with TRBD1 as a possible D gene (6 bases). V was pared by 1 base and J by 1 base, with 10 bases between. Looked up from germline, CDR1 is SGHTA and CDR2 is FQGNSA. The CDR3 loop spans 15 amino acids. The CDR3 region is CASSLERRGNTEAFF. The DNA of the CDR3 is TGTGCCAGCAGCTTAGAACGCAGGGGGAACACTGAAGCTTTCTTT. Drawing the rest from reference TRBV7-2 and TRBJ1-1, the complete variable domain is GAGVSQSPSNKVTEKGKDVELRCDPISGHTALYWYRQSLGQGLEFLIYFQGNSAPDKSGLPSDRFSAERTGGSVSTLTIQRTQQEDSAVYLCASSLERRGNTEAFFGQGTRLTVV.

The chain uses TRBV5-1 and TRBJ2-1; D is possibly TRBD1 (6 bases). Trimming left V 3 bases short and J 6 bases short, with 10 bases between. Germline CDR1 and CDR2: SGHRS and YFSETQ. The CDR3 runs to 13 residues. CDR3: CASSYGQLNEQFF. CDR3 in DNA: TGCGCCAGCAGCTATGGACAGCTCAATGAGCAGTTCTTC. Looking up the rest from reference TRBV5-1 and TRBJ2-1 gives the full variable domain: KAGVTQTPRYLIKTRGQQVTLSCSPISGHRSVSWYQQTPGQGLQFLFEYFSETQRNKGNFPGRFSGRQFSNSRSEMNVSTLELGDSALYLCASSYGQLNEQFFGPGTRLTVL.

The CDR3 nucleotides are TGTGCCTGGAGTGTCATCAACAGGGGTGAAGCTTTCTTT. Translation: CAWSVINRGEAFF. The chain has TRBV30 and TRBJ1-1, with 7 bases lining up with TRBD1. The CDR3 has 13 amino acids. The V gene end was trimmed by 0 bases and the J gene end by 7 bases; junction bases not matched to a gene: 5. Germline CDR1 and CDR2: GTSNPN and SVGIG (reference sequence).